One and the same sample provided the 9 T cell receptor beta chains below, sequenced in a study of blood T cell repertoires in COVID-19 (TCRdb year 2020). The library came from the immunoSEQ multiplex PCR assay. Drawn from immuneACCESS, this table holds only the in-frame rearrangements with V and J called that TCRdb kept. Clones are partly lost; checked studies trace under half to an unresolved V gene and leave the rest unexplained. The sample profile shows a few hundred thousand clones; about 85% of them were found once. The top ten hold 3% to 4% of the sample. The specimen sequenced was peripheral blood. These receptors came from a woman aged 18-29 years with acute or convalescent COVID-19.

The CDR3 DNA follows: TGCGCCAGCAGCTTTACGCAGGGAAGGACTGAAGCTTTCTTT. This encodes CASSFTQGRTEAFF. The rearrangement uses TRBV5-1 and TRBJ1-1; D may be TRBD1 (5 bases). The CDR3 contains 14 residues. Trimming removed 2 bases from V and 5 bases from J, with 13 bases in between. Germline lookup yields CDR1 SGHRS and CDR2 YFSETQ.

This chain uses TRBV9 with TRBJ2-3; 9 positions agree with TRBD2. Germline trimming cut 4 bases from V and 2 bases from J; bases unmatched to any gene: 11. The CDR3 contains 17 residues. Germline-derived CDR1 and CDR2 are SGDLS and YYNGEE. The CDR3 region has the DNA TGTGCCAGCAGCCCAGAGGGTGGCGGGGGGGCCACAGATACGCAGTATTTT. It codes for CASSPEGGGGATDTQYF.

The chain is built from TRBV28 and TRBJ2-7; perhaps TRBD2 as D (6 bases). V was clipped by 4 bases and J by 7 bases, with 20 bases between them. This CDR3 has 15 residues. Per germline, CDR1 MDHEN and CDR2 SYDVKM. The CDR3 region has the DNA TGTGCCAGCAGTTCGGACCGCGGGACCATCCTTGAGCAGTACTTC. Translation: CASSSDRGTILEQYF.

This rearrangement joins TRBV3-1 (or the pseudogene TRBV3-2) to TRBJ1-6; D call uncertain. The CDR3 runs 14 residues. V lost 2 bases and J lost 6, with 8 bases in between. Germline V gene lookup returns CDR1 LGHDT and CDR2 YNNKEL (reference sequence). Here the CDR3 reads CASSQLLTNSPLHF. CDR3 nucleotides: TGTGCCAGCAGCCAACTCCTAACTAATTCACCCCTCCACTTT.

V is TRBV5-5 and J is TRBJ1-3, with a possible D match to TRBD1 (5 bases). Germline CDR1 is SGHKS and CDR2 is YYEKEE (reference sequence). The germline V and J ends were trimmed by 4 bases and 4 bases, with 12 bases remaining between them. The CDR3 loop spans 14 amino acids. CDR3 protein: CASSLGGVGNTIYF. CDR3 DNA: TGTGCCAGCAGCCTAGGAGGGGTCGGAAACACCATATATTTT. The variable domain in full, with the rest retrieved from reference TRBV5-5 and TRBJ1-3, is DAGVTQSPTHLIKTRGQQVTLRCSPISGHKSVSWYQQVLGQGPQFIFQYYEKEERGRGNFPDRFSARQFPNYSSELNVNALLLGDSALYLCASSLGGVGNTIYFGEGSWLTVV.

This clone was found once. CDR3 in DNA: TGCGCCAGCAGCTTGGGTACTAGCGGGGGGCAACATTACGAGCAGTACTTC. Residues: CASSLGTSGGQHYEQYF. The rearrangement joins TRBV5-1 to TRBJ2-7, with 12 bases lining up with TRBD2. This CDR3 contains 17 residues. CDR1 is SGHRS, CDR2 YFSETQ, per germline. Losses at the gene ends were 0 bases for V and 4 bases for J; bases not matched to a gene: 8.

This clone appeared a single time. This chain uses TRBV5-1 with TRBJ1-1; 9 bases are a match to TRBD1. Germline assignment: CDR1 SGHRS and CDR2 YFSETQ. This CDR3 comprises 16 residues. V lost 1 base, J lost 0 bases, and 4 bases stayed unmatched. The CDR3, as DNA: TGCGCCAGCAGCTTGCCGAGGACAGGGGTGAACACTGAAGCTTTCTTT. Protein product: CASSLPRTGVNTEAFF.

The J gene is TRBJ1-2, the V gene TRBV10-3; TRBD1 might be the D (6 bases). Looked up from germline, CDR1 is ENHRY and CDR2 is SYGVKD. The CDR3 sequence is 15 residues long. Trimming left V 6 bases short and J 6 bases short, with 20 bases between. In DNA form, the CDR3 reads TGTGCCATCAGCCAACCCGGGGGGGCCAGCAATGGCTACACCTTC. Amino acid sequence: CAISQPGGASNGYTF.

The chain recombines TRBV2 with TRBJ2-7; 9 bases align to TRBD1. The germline CDR1 and CDR2 sequences are SNHLY and FYNNEI. The CDR3 is 13 residues long. J lost 2 bases, V lost 9 bases, and 5 bases had no gene match. CDR3 DNA: TGTGCCAGATGGGACAGGGTCACCTACGAGCAGTACTTC. Amino acid sequence: CARWDRVTYEQYF.